The 32 T cell receptor beta chains given below trace back to one sample, sequenced in a study of blood T cell repertoires in COVID-19. Using immunoSEQ multiplex PCR, the repertoire was profiled, and TCRdb retains in-frame clones only, with some absent. The table records tens of thousands of clones, about 71% of them present only once. Sequencing input: peripheral blood. Receptors originate from a woman in her 70s with acute or convalescent COVID-19.

The chain carries TRBV2 and TRBJ1-2, with a tentative D call TRBD1 (6 bases). The CDR3 has 14 residues. Trimming stripped 1 base from V and 0 bases from J, with 6 bases between. The germline V gene encodes CDR1 SNHLY and CDR2 FYNNEI. CDR3 nucleotides: TGTGCCAGCAGTGAAGGGACAGCTAACTATGGCTACACCTTC. Protein: CASSEGTANYGYTF.

This chain connects TRBV14 to TRBJ2-7; 9 nucleotides match TRBD1. After removal of 4 bases from V and 2 bases from J, the junction contained 3 bases not matched to a gene. Germline assignment: CDR1 SGHDN and CDR2 FVKESK. The CDR3 totals 14 residues. The CDR3 loop reads CASSLGQGPYEQYF. CDR3 DNA sequence: TGTGCCAGCAGCCTGGGACAGGGACCCTACGAGCAGTACTTC.

This sequence joins TRBV7-2 and TRBJ2-3; 14 bases align to TRBD2. The ends lost 5 bases at V and 8 bases at J; junction bases unmatched: 6. CDR1 is SGHTA, CDR2 FQGNSA, per germline. The CDR3 is 15 amino acids. In DNA form, the CDR3 reads TGTGCCAGCAGCGCTGGGACTAGCGGGAGTGGTACGCAGTATTTT. Amino acid sequence: CASSAGTSGSGTQYF.

The chain employs TRBV19 and TRBJ2-2, with 8 nucleotides matching TRBD1. CDR3 length: 16 amino acids. Germline V lookup: CDR1 LNHDA, CDR2 SQIVND (reference sequence). V shed 4 bases and J 6 bases; nucleotides not matched to a gene: 10. CDR3 bases: TGTGCCAGTAGTACTACCCGACAGGGGTGGCCCGGGGAGCTGTTTTTT. The encoded protein is CASSTTRQGWPGELFF.

The rearrangement links TRBV6-5 to TRBJ1-6; D is unclear. Germline-derived CDR1 and CDR2 are MNHEY and SVGAGI. V lost 7 bases to trimming and J lost 10 bases, with 17 bases between them. The CDR3 contains 14 residues. DNA for the CDR3: TGTGCCAGCACCCAGGAGAGGGCTCGGTCACCCCTCCACTTT. Encoded protein: CASTQERARSPLHF.

The chain links TRBV5-1 to TRBJ1-6, with 7 bases matching TRBD1. Germline trimming cut 4 bases from V and 14 bases from J; bases unmatched to any gene: 12. There are 14 residues in the CDR3. In germline, CDR1 is SGHRS, CDR2 YFSETQ. Here the CDR3 DNA reads TGCGCCAGCAGCCCCAGTGAGGGGGCTGGAACCCTCCACTTT. The encoded protein is CASSPSEGAGTLHF.

This clone occurred a few times. The rearrangement uses TRBV7-6 and TRBJ2-7; 8 bases map to TRBD2. After removal of 5 bases from V and 3 bases from J, the junction contained 12 bases not matched to a gene. This CDR3 spans 16 amino acids. Germline assignment: CDR1 SGHVS and CDR2 FNYEAQ. Here the CDR3 reads CASSPEGASGYYEQYF. CDR3 bases: TGTGCCAGCAGCCCCGAGGGCGCTAGCGGGTACTACGAGCAGTACTTC.

This chain joins TRBV10-3 and TRBJ2-5; D might be TRBD2 (6 bases). CDR1 is ENHRY, CDR2 SYGVKD, per germline. This CDR3 region has 15 residues. The V end lost 0 bases, the J end lost 5 bases, and 13 bases lay between the germline ends. CDR3 sequence reads: CAISESGTGSETQYF. The CDR3 nucleotides read TGTGCCATCAGTGAGTCAGGGACCGGGAGCGAGACCCAGTACTTC.

The chain joins TRBV7-3 to TRBJ2-2; perhaps TRBD1 as D (6 bases). Per the germline V gene, CDR1 is SGHTA and CDR2 is FQGTGA. The CDR3 length is 15 residues. The V end lost 3 bases, the J end lost 1 base, and 9 bases lay between the germline ends. This CDR3 is CASSLDSWNTGELFF. The CDR3 DNA sequence: TGTGCCAGCAGCTTGGACAGCTGGAACACCGGGGAGCTGTTTTTT.

CDR3 sequence: CASSPLAGLYNEQFF. As DNA, the CDR3 is TGTGCCAGCTCACCACTAGCGGGTTTATACAATGAGCAGTTCTTC. This rearrangement joins TRBV18 to TRBJ2-1, with 7 bases identical to TRBD2. The CDR3 is 15 residues long. Germline V gene data show CDR1 as KGHSH and CDR2 as LQKENI. V was clipped by 1 base and J by 4 bases; unmatched bases: 4.

The chain combines TRBV4-1 with TRBJ2-5; D not resolved. Germline-derived CDR1 and CDR2 are MGHRA and YSYEKL. The CDR3 has 10 amino acids. V was shortened by 9 bases and J by 2 bases, with 4 bases between the two germline ends. CDR3 sequence: CASTQETQYF. CDR3 DNA: TGCGCCAGTACTCAAGAGACCCAGTACTTC.

For the CDR3, the DNA is TGTGCCAGCAGTGCCCGGGACAGGGGCACCTACGAGCAGTACTTC. Translating it yields CASSARDRGTYEQYF. The chain uses TRBV6-2 or TRBV6-3 and TRBJ2-7; TRBD1 matches at 10 bases. V lost 5 bases, J lost 2 bases, and 6 bases stayed unmatched. CDR3 length equals 15 residues. Germline loops: CDR1 MNHEY, CDR2 SVGEGT.

CDR3 protein: CASSLDTSGYNEQFF. The CDR3, as DNA: TGTGCCAGCAGCTTGGACACTAGCGGATACAATGAGCAGTTCTTC. The chain joins TRBV5-4 to TRBJ2-1, with 8 bases that match TRBD2. The germline CDR1 and CDR2 sequences are SGHNT and YYREEE (reference sequence). The CDR3 sequence is 15 residues long. The J segment lost 4 bases and the V segment lost 0 bases, leaving 3 bases of the junction unmatched.

This chain connects TRBV5-4 to TRBJ2-7; 10 bases agree with TRBD2. The CDR3 contains 16 residues. Germline assignment: CDR1 SGHNT and CDR2 YYREEE (reference sequence). Unmatched junction bases numbered 12, after V lost 4 bases and J lost 5 bases. CDR3 in DNA: TGTGCCAGCAGCCAGGCTAGCGGGGGTTTGAGGAACGAGCAGTACTTC. This encodes CASSQASGGLRNEQYF.

As regards this clone: An end of the junction differs from the germline gene, which may be a read error. This chain uses TRBV6-5 with TRBJ2-7; 7 nucleotides agree with TRBD1. In germline, CDR1 is MNHEY, CDR2 SVGAGI. The CDR3 sequence is 12 residues long. The CDR3 coding sequence is TGTGCCAGCAGTTACTCGGACAGGATTCTCCTCTTC. Its translation: CASSYSDRILLF.

J is TRBJ2-5 and V is TRBV30, with 9 bases identical to TRBD1. CDR1 is GTSNPN, CDR2 SVGIG, per germline (reference sequence). J gave up 2 bases and V 8 bases, and 6 bases lay outside the gene matches. The CDR3 runs to 13 residues. CDR3 DNA sequence: TGTGCCCGCTCGGGACAGGGACAAGAGACCCAGTACTTC. This translates into CARSGQGQETQYF.

The V gene is TRBV19, the J gene TRBJ1-1; TRBD1 might be the D (6 bases). Germline CDR1 reads LNHDA; CDR2 reads SQIVND (reference sequence). This CDR3 spans 13 amino acids. V was cut by 1 base and J by 11 bases, with 14 bases left in between. CDR3 region: CASSIVAGADAFF. In nucleotides, the CDR3 is TGTGCCAGTAGTATAGTGGCAGGGGCGGATGCTTTCTTT.

DNA for the CDR3: TGTGCCAGCAGTCCGATACTCCGAGATACGCAGTATTTT. Translation: CASSPILRDTQYF. V usage is TRBV2 and J usage is TRBJ2-3, with no clear D. Germline-derived CDR1 and CDR2 are SNHLY and FYNNEI. V dropped 5 bases and J dropped 5 bases, with 11 bases sitting between them. This CDR3 spans 13 amino acids. The whole variable domain, filled in from reference TRBV2 and TRBJ2-3, reads EPEVTQTPSHQVTQMGQEVILRCVPISNHLYFYWYRQILGQKVEFLVSFYNNEISEKSEIFDDQFSVERPDGSNFTLKIRSTKLEDSAMYFCASSPILRDTQYFGPGTRLTVL.

The V gene is TRBV7-2, the J gene TRBJ1-6; D gene uncertain. Germline V gene sequence: CDR1 SGHTA, CDR2 FQGNSA. The CDR3 runs 15 residues. V lost 2 bases to trimming and J lost 13 bases, with 18 bases between them. As DNA, the CDR3 is TGTGCCAGCAGCTTACCGGCGCCGGGTCCTATCCCCCTCCACTTT. Amino acid sequence: CASSLPAPGPIPLHF. The full variable domain, its missing parts supplied by reference TRBV7-2 and TRBJ1-6, is GAGVSQSPSNKVTEKGKDVELRCDPISGHTALYWYRQSLGQGLEFLIYFQGNSAPDKSGLPSDRFSAERTGGSVSTLTIQRTQQEDSAVYLCASSLPAPGPIPLHFGNGTRLTVT.

The rearrangement joins TRBV10-3 to TRBJ2-4; D unresolved. Between the trimmed V and J ends, which lost 2 bases and 0 bases, there was a span of 11 bases. This CDR3 spans 16 amino acids. The V gene's germline CDR1 is ENHRY and CDR2 SYGVKD. The DNA for the CDR3 is TGTGCCATCAGTGAGCCCCTATCCCTAGCCAAAAACATTCAGTACTTC. Amino acids: CAISEPLSLAKNIQYF.

The rearrangement links TRBV30 to TRBJ2-1; 10 nucleotides line up with TRBD2. CDR3 length: 15 amino acids. Trimming cost V 4 bases and J 5 bases; bases outside gene matches: 8. From germline, CDR1 is GTSNPN and CDR2 SVGIG (reference sequence). CDR3 protein: CAWNPSGRADNEQFF. CDR3 sequence (DNA): TGTGCCTGGAACCCGAGCGGGAGGGCCGACAATGAGCAGTTCTTC.

The chain links TRBV4-1 to TRBJ2-2; tentatively, D is TRBD2 (5 bases). The CDR3 extends over 17 amino acids. Germline-derived CDR1 and CDR2 are MGHRA and YSYEKL. V was trimmed by 0 bases and J by 3 bases, leaving 14 bases between them. The CDR3 coding sequence is TGCGCCAGCAGCCAAGATCGGGGTAGCGCCTACACCGGGGAGCTGTTTTTT. Its translation: CASSQDRGSAYTGELFF.

The chain joins TRBV6-5 to TRBJ2-1, with 9 positions matching TRBD1. J lost 7 bases, V lost 6 bases, and 7 bases had no gene match. This CDR3 comprises 14 residues. Germline V gene data show CDR1 as MNHEY and CDR2 as SVGAGI. The CDR3 reads CASRKQGAKNEQFF. CDR3 bases: TGTGCCAGCAGAAAACAGGGGGCGAAAAATGAGCAGTTCTTC.

V and J are TRBV7-9 and TRBJ2-7, with 7 bases aligning to TRBD1. This CDR3 has 13 amino acids. With 5 bases clipped from V and 3 bases from J, the junction kept 4 bases outside the gene matches. CDR1 and CDR2 from the germline V gene are SEHNR and FQNEAQ (reference sequence). CDR3 DNA sequence: TGTGCCAGCAGCCTGGGACAGAACTACGAGCAGTACTTC. It yields the protein CASSLGQNYEQYF.

The chain carries TRBV12-3 or TRBV12-4 and TRBJ1-1; D is unclear. This CDR3 contains 8 residues. V was clipped by 8 bases and J by 11 bases, with 6 bases between them. In DNA, the CDR3 is TGTGCCAGCCCGGGTGCTTTCTTT. It translates to CASPGAFF.

Remarks on this clone: Germline and junction disagree at one end, which may indicate a read error. The DNA for the CDR3 is TGTGCCAGTAGTATAGATCAGCAAGTGGCCGGGGTCCTCTTC. It translates to CASSIDQQVAGVLF. The J gene is TRBJ2-1, the V gene TRBV19, with D possibly TRBD2 on 5 matching bases. This CDR3 region has 14 residues. Germline V gene sequence: CDR1 LNHDA, CDR2 SQIVND (reference sequence). Filled out from reference TRBV19 and TRBJ2-1, the complete variable domain reads DGGITQSPKYLFRKEGQNVTLSCEQNLNHDAMYWYRQDPGQGLRLIYYSQIVNDFQKGDIAEGYSVSREKKESFPLTVTSAQKNPTAFYLCASSIDQQVAGVLFGPGTRLTVL.

The chain employs TRBV2 and TRBJ1-4; 9 nucleotides match TRBD1. The CDR3 is 14 residues long. Germline assignment: CDR1 SNHLY and CDR2 FYNNEI. Trimming took 6 bases from V and 5 from J; bases not matched to a gene: 4. The CDR3 sequence is CASRPGTGNEKLFF. Here the CDR3 DNA reads TGTGCCAGCAGGCCCGGGACAGGGAATGAAAAACTGTTTTTT.

The V and J genes are TRBV6-5 and TRBJ1-3; D perhaps matches TRBD1 (5 bases). Germline assignment: CDR1 MNHEY and CDR2 SVGAGI. Trimming shortened V by 0 bases and J by 2 bases, and 11 bases separated the two germline ends. The CDR3 loop spans 16 amino acids. CDR3 loop: CASSYSKTDAGNTIYF. For the CDR3, the DNA is TGTGCCAGCAGTTACTCGAAGACAGATGCTGGAAACACCATATATTTT.

This chain uses TRBV5-1 with TRBJ2-3, with TRBD2 as a possible D gene (6 bases). Germline CDR1 SGHRS, CDR2 YFSETQ. This CDR3 is 14 amino acids long. The V gene lost 3 bases and the J gene lost 2 bases, with 10 bases spanning the gap. The CDR3 nucleotides are TGCGCCAGCAGCTCGGGACTGTCCACAGATACGCAGTATTTT. Translating it yields CASSSGLSTDTQYF.

The chain combines TRBV10-3 with TRBJ2-5, with 8 bases lining up with TRBD2. The germline gives CDR1 ENHRY, CDR2 SYGVKD. CDR3 length: 14 amino acids. The ends lost 8 bases at V and 4 bases at J; junction bases unmatched: 9. The CDR3 nucleotides read TGTGCCATCCAAGCGGGGGAGGAGGGAGAGACCCAGTACTTC. Translation: CAIQAGEEGETQYF.

The J gene is TRBJ2-7, the V gene TRBV12-3 or TRBV12-4; perhaps TRBD2 as D (6 bases). V lost 3 bases to trimming and J lost 2 bases, with 8 bases between them. The CDR3 covers 13 residues. CDR3 loop: CASSFGGPYEQYF. As DNA, the CDR3 is TGTGCCAGCAGTTTCGGGGGTCCCTACGAGCAGTACTTC.

V gene TRBV19 combines with J gene TRBJ1-6; 8 bases match TRBD1. V lost 5 bases to trimming and J lost 0 bases; unmatched junction nucleotides: 3. This CDR3 spans 16 amino acids. CDR1 is LNHDA and CDR2 is SQIVND in the germline V gene (reference sequence). The CDR3 sequence: CASSLQGGSYNSPLHF. The CDR3 DNA follows: TGTGCCAGTAGTCTACAGGGGGGCTCCTATAATTCACCCCTCCACTTT.